This T cell receptor beta chain was identified in a study of OX40 agonist ivuxolimab in advanced cancers. Overall study results and limits: Among the lowest peripheral clonal expansion occurred in 0.1-3.0 mg/kg partial responders.

The assay was immunoSEQ multiplex PCR, and TCRdb's table has in-frame clones only and misses some. The data hold tens of thousands of clones, with approximately 85% observed a single time. CDR1 and CDR2 (germline): SGHKS, YYEKEE (reference sequence). The CDR3 runs 16 residues. With 0 bases clipped from V and 2 bases from J, the junction kept 1 base outside the gene matches. A note on this clone: Its antigen is still unknown.

This sequence joins TRBV5-5 and TRBJ2-5; TRBD2 matches 13 bases. The clonotype comes from an adult with an advanced solid tumor such as melanoma, head and neck, liver or kidney cancer. The input for sequencing was CD4+ or CD8+ T cells sorted from blood, taken in a trial of the OX40 agonist ivuxolimab. The chain's CDR3 is CASSLGLAGGQETQYF. CDR3 coding DNA: TGTGCCAGCAGCTTGGGACTAGCGGGGGGACAAGAGACCCAGTACTTC. The complete variable domain, with remaining parts taken from reference TRBV5-5 and TRBJ2-5, reads DAGVTQSPTHLIKTRGQQVTLRCSPISGHKSVSWYQQVLGQGPQFIFQYYEKEERGRGNFPDRFSARQFPNYSSELNVNALLLGDSALYLCASSLGLAGGQETQYFGPGTRLLVL.